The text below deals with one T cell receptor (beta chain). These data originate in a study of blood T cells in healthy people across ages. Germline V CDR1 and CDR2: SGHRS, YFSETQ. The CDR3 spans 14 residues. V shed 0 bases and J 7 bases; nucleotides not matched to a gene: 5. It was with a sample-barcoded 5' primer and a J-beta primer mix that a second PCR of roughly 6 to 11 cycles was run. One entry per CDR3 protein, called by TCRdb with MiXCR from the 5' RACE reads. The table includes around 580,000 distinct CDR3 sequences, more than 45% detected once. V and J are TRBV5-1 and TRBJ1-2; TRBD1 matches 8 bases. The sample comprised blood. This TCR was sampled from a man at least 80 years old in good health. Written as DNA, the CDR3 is TGCGCCAGCAGCTTGGGGCAGGGGGCGAGTGGCTACACCTTC. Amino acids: CASSLGQGASGYTF.